This T cell receptor (beta chain) appears in the sequencing data of a study of blood T cells in healthy people across ages. For the second PCR, which ran for about 6 to 11 cycles, a sample-barcoded 5' primer and a J-beta primer mix were used. TCRdb fed the 5' RACE reads into MiXCR, producing one record per CDR3 protein. The sample has some 920,000 distinct CDR3 sequences; 51% are singletons. With regard to this clonotype: One junction end disagrees with the germline gene, perhaps due to a read error.

Germline CDR1 and CDR2: MDHEN and SYDVKM. The CDR3 has 11 amino acids. The sequence came from a woman between 55 and 75 years old in good health. This chain connects TRBV28 to TRBJ1-1; no clear D. Sequenced material: blood. As DNA, the CDR3 is TGTGCCAGCAGATTGAACGCTGAAGCTTTCTTT. Translated, it gives CASRLNAEAFF.